The present entry profiles one T cell receptor beta chain with its context. The assay was immunoSEQ multiplex PCR, and TCRdb's table has in-frame clones only and misses some. The data contain about 150,000 clones, 86% of them singletons. These data come from a study of T cell responses to AZD1222 COVID-19 vaccine. Germline CDR1 reads SGHVS; CDR2 reads FNYEAQ. This CDR3 spans 19 amino acids. Between the trimmed V and J ends, which lost 4 bases and 8 bases, there was a span of 31 bases. Sequenced here: peripheral blood, sampled on day 0 of MenACWY control vaccination. V usage is TRBV7-6 and J usage is TRBJ2-3; the D call may be TRBD1 or TRBD2 (5 bases each). The TCR originated in an adult in good health. The CDR3 protein is CASSSGLPDPQSGRATQYF. The CDR3 DNA follows: TGTGCCAGCAGCTCCGGACTTCCTGATCCACAGTCGGGGCGCGCTACGCAGTATTTT.